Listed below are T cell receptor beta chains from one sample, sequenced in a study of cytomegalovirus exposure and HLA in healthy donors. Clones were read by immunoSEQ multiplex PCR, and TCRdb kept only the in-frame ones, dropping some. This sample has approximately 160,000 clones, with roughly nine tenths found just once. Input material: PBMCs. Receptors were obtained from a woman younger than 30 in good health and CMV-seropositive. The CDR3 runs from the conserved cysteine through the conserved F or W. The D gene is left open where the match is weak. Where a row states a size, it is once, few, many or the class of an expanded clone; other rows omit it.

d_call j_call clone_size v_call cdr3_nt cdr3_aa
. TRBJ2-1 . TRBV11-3 TGTGCCAGCAGCCCGCCTGGGACCCTCGGGGGCAATGAGCAGTTCTTC CASSPPGTLGGNEQFF
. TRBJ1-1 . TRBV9 TGTGCCAGCAGCGCCCCGGCGGGAGGCACTGAAGCTTTCTTT CASSAPAGGTEAFF
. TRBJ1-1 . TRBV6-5 TGTGCCAGCAGTTCCGGACGGACTGGGAACACTGAAGCTTTCTTT CASSSGRTGNTEAFF
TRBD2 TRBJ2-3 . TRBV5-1 TGCGCCAGCAGAATGGGGGGGACGCAGTATTTT CASRMGGTQYF
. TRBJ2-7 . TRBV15 TGTGCCACCAGCAACCGACAGGACCCCCTGATCGAGCAGTACTTC CATSNRQDPLIEQYF
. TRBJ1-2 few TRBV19 TGTGCCAGTAGTATGGAGGTTGATCAGGGCTACACCTTC CASSMEVDQGYTF
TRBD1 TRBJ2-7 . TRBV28 TGTGCCAGCAGTGAAGGACAGGGGGTCTACGAGCAGTACTTC CASSEGQGVYEQYF
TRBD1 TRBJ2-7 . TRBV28 TGTGCCAGCATTGCTACAGGGGGCGGAACCTACGAGCAGTACTTC CASIATGGGTYEQYF
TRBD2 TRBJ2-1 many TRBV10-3 TGTGCCATCAGTGAGACTAGCGGGAACCACAATGAGCAGTTCTTC CAISETSGNHNEQFF
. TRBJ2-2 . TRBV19 TGTGCCAGTAGAAGGGAGGTCACCGGGGAGCTGTTTTTT CASRREVTGELFF
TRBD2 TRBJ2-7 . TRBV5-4 TGTGCCAGCAGCCGCGGGGGGGCGGGACTCTCCTACGAGCAGTACTTC CASSRGGAGLSYEQYF
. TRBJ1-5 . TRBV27 TGTGCCAGCAGTGGACTTTACAATCAGCCCCAGCATTTT CASSGLYNQPQHF
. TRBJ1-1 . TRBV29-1 TGCAGCGCCTTGAGGAACACTGAAGCTTTCTTT CSALRNTEAFF
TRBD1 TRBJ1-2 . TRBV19 TGTGCCAGTAGTATCTCCGGGACAGGGAATGGCTACACCTTC CASSISGTGNGYTF
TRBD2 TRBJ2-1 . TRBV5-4 TGTGCCAGCAGTTTCGGAAGCGGGAGTAGCAATGAGCAGTTCTTC CASSFGSGSSNEQFF
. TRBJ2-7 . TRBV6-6 TGTGCCAGCAAAGAGGGCAGGGATAGGGACAAGCAGTACTTC CASKEGRDRDKQYF
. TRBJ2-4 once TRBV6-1 TGTGCCAGCAGAGAACCCAGGGGAGCCAAAAACATTCAGTACTTC CASREPRGAKNIQYF
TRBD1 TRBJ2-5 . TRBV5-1 TGCGCCAGCAACCGGGACAGGGGGCGCTTTGAGACCCAGTACTTC CASNRDRGRFETQYF
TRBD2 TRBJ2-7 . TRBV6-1 TGTGCCAGCAGTGAAGAGGTGACTAGCGGTTCCTACGAGCAGTACTTC CASSEEVTSGSYEQYF
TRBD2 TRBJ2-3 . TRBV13 TGTGCCAGCAGCTTGGGGAGACTAGCGGGAGTAGATACGCAGTATTTT CASSLGRLAGVDTQYF
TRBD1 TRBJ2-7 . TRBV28 TGTGCCAGCAGCTGGGGGACAGGGAAGAACGAGCAGTACTTC CASSWGTGKNEQYF
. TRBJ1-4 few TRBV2 TGTGCCAGCAATCGAGGGTTTAATGAAAAACTGTTTTTT CASNRGFNEKLFF
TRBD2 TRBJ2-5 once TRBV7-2 TGTGCCAGCAGCTTAGTGGGGGTCGGAGCGGGAACGACCCAGTACTTC CASSLVGVGAGTTQYF
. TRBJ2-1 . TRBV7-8 TGTGCCAGCAGCATCCAAACGGTCAATGAGCAGTTCTTC CASSIQTVNEQFF
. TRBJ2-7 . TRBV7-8 TGTGCCAGCAGCTTATACTACGAGCAGTACTTC CASSLYYEQYF
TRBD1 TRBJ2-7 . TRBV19 TGTGCCAGTAGAAAAGGACAGGGGGAATACGAGCAGTACTTC CASRKGQGEYEQYF
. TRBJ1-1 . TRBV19 TGTGCCAGTAGTATAGCGATGGGGGGAACTGAAGCTTTCTTT CASSIAMGGTEAFF
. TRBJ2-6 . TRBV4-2 TGTGCCAGCAGCCAAGATGGCCAGGAGGCTGGGGCCAACGTCCTGACTTTC CASSQDGQEAGANVLTF
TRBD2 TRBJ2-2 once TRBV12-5 TGTGCTAGTGGTTCCGCCAGCGGGAGAGACACCGGGGAGCTGTTTTTT CASGSASGRDTGELFF
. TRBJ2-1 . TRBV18 TGTGCCAGCTCACCCGATGGGCCAGGCGATGAGCAGTTCTTC CASSPDGPGDEQFF
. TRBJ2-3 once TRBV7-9 TGTGCCAGCAGCGTGGGCAGGGTCGATACGCAGTATTTT CASSVGRVDTQYF
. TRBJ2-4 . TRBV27 TGTGCCAGCGTGTTAACTCGGTCACCTCTAGCCAAAAACATTCAGTACTTC CASVLTRSPLAKNIQYF
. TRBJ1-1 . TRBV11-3 TGTGCCAGCAGCTTCGGACAAAGCACTGAAGCTTTCTTT CASSFGQSTEAFF
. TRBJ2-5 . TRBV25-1 TGTGCCAGCAGGAGGACAGTTCAAGAGACCCAGTACTTC CASRRTVQETQYF
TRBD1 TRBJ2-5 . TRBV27 TGTGCCAGCAGTTTATATACAGGGGGCGCAGGGGAGACCCAGTACTTC CASSLYTGGAGETQYF
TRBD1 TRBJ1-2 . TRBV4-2 TGTGCCAGCAGCCAAGCGACAGGGAACTATGGCTACACCTTC CASSQATGNYGYTF
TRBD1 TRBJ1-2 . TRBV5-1 TGCGCCAGCAGCCAAGGGGACAGGGGCGGCTACACCTTC CASSQGDRGGYTF
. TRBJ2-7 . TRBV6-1 TGTGCCGGGCGAGAAGACCCCAGCTCCTACGAGCAGTACTTC CAGREDPSSYEQYF
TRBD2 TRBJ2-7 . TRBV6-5 TGTGCCAGCAGTGTTCCGGGACTAGCGGGAGTCGAGCAGTACTTC CASSVPGLAGVEQYF
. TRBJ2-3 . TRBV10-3 TGTGCCGCCGGGGAGCTGAGCACAGATACGCAGTATTTT CAAGELSTDTQYF
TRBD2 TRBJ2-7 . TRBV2 TGTGCCAGCAGTACCGGGACTAGCGGATACGAGCAGTACTTC CASSTGTSGYEQYF
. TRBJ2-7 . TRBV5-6 TGTGCCAGCAGCTTGTTTTTCAGGGTTTCCTACGAGCAGTACTTC CASSLFFRVSYEQYF
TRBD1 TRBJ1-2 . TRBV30 TGTGCCTTTCCGGGACAGCTGGGGGTTAACTATGGCTACACCTTC CAFPGQLGVNYGYTF
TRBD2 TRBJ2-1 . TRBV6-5 TGTGCCAGCAGTTACCTCGGCGGGAGATGGGGTGAGCAGTTCTTC CASSYLGGRWGEQFF
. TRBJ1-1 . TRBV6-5 TGTGCCAGCAGAAAACAGGAGTATAACACTGAAGCTTTCTTT CASRKQEYNTEAFF
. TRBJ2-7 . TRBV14 TGTGCCAGCAGCCAAGTTGGCTTGCGAGGATACGAGCAGTACTTC CASSQVGLRGYEQYF